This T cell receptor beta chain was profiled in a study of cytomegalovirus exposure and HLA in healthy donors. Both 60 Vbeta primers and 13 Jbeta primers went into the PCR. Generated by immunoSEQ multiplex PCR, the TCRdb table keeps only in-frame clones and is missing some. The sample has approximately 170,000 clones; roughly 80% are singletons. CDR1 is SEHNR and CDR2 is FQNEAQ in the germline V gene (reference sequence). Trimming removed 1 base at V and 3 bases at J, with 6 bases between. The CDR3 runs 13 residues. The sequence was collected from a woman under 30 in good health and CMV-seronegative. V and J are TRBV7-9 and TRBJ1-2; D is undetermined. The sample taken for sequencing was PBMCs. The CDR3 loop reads CASSLVRDYGYTF. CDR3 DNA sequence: TGTGCCAGCAGCTTAGTGAGAGACTATGGCTACACCTTC.